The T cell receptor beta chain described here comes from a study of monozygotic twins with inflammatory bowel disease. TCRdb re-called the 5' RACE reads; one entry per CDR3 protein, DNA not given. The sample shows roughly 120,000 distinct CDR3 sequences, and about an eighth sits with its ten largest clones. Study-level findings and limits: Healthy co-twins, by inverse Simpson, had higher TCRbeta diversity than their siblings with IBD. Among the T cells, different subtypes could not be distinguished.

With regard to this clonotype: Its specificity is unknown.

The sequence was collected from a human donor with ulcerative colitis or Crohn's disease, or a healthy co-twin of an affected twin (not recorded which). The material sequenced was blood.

The CDR3: CASSQENAGREHEQYF. The chain recombines TRBV4-2 with TRBJ2-7; TCRdb selects TRBD1, and the lack of DNA leaves this call unchecked. This CDR3 comprises 16 residues. Germline-derived CDR1 and CDR2 are LGHNA and YNFKEQ.